This T cell receptor (beta chain) was identified during a study of read filtering for tumor transcriptome and immune sequencing. About the research overall: Among patients, 17 to 20 were male and around 15 female, aged about 40 to 90 (mean about 69).

To note about this clonotype: The antigen is unknown.

Findings and caveats of the study: Around 84% of IR-seq clonotypes had one read, totaling 3% to 4.5% of reads; RNA-seq: about 69% and 49%.

Molecular barcoded adaptors covering alpha/delta and beta/gamma chains were used on about 390 ng RNA. TCRdb redid the calling of the reads with MiXCR, one entry per CDR3 protein. In the table there are approximately 260 distinct CDR3 sequences, roughly four fifths of which are singletons. The origin of this receptor is a donor at least 40 years old with multiple myeloma. This table probably holds off-target reads from a library built for another chain. Sequenced input: a population of CD138-negative cells sorted from bone marrow.

The CDR3 nucleotides are TGTGCCAGCAGCTCCCAAACAGGGGGTTCCTACAATGAGCAGTTCTTC. This encodes CASSSQTGGSYNEQFF. The chain uses TRBV7-8 and TRBJ2-1; 8 bases line up with TRBD1. The CDR3 is 16 residues long. Germline V CDR1 and CDR2: SGHVS, FQNEAQ. V lost 4 bases and J lost 1; bases outside the gene matches: 6.